The 32 T cell receptor beta chains reported below all come from one sample, sequenced in a study of blood T cell repertoires in COVID-19. Produced via immunoSEQ multiplex PCR; TCRdb's table is partial and in-frame only. The repertoire holds under 250,000 clones, 89% seen once, with about 6% in the top ten. Sequencing used peripheral blood. All receptors derive from a man aged 55 to 70 who had recovered from COVID-19.

This sequence joins TRBV6-2 or TRBV6-3 and TRBJ1-5; 7 bases are a match to TRBD1. The CDR3 consists of 15 residues. The trim removed 7 bases at V and 2 bases at J, leaving 8 bases unmatched. Germline CDR1 is MNHEY and CDR2 is SVGEGT. The CDR3 region is CASTPDRVGNQPQHF. The CDR3 DNA reads as TGTGCCAGCACCCCAGACAGGGTTGGCAATCAGCCCCAGCATTTT.

V and J are TRBV5-1 and TRBJ1-1, with unresolved D. Germline V lookup: CDR1 SGHRS, CDR2 YFSETQ. The CDR3 runs to 14 residues. The germline V and J ends were trimmed by 5 bases and 0 bases, with 11 bases remaining between them. As DNA, the CDR3 is TGCGCCAGCAGGGAAGGGAGGTTGAACACTGAAGCTTTCTTT. Translated, it gives CASREGRLNTEAFF.

J is TRBJ1-5 and V is TRBV7-2, with no clear D. Germline lookup yields CDR1 SGHTA and CDR2 FQGNSA. The CDR3 loop spans 14 amino acids. V lost 2 bases and J lost 6, with 11 bases in between. The CDR3 DNA reads TGTGCCAGCAGCTTAAGTTCGGGAGGTCAGCCCCAGCATTTT. Its protein is CASSLSSGGQPQHF.

The chain joins TRBV4-3 to TRBJ2-1; 11 bases are shared with TRBD2. This CDR3 is 13 amino acids long. After removal of 9 bases from V and 6 bases from J, the junction contained 4 bases not matched to a gene. Germline V lookup: CDR1 LGHNA, CDR2 YSLEER. The CDR3 sequence: CASRLAGSNEQFF. Here the CDR3 DNA reads TGCGCCAGTAGACTAGCGGGAAGCAATGAGCAGTTCTTC.

The chain joins TRBV7-3 to TRBJ2-2, with 10 bases fitting TRBD2. The germline V gene has CDR1 SGHTA and CDR2 FQGTGA. This CDR3 region has 17 residues. Germline trimming cut 4 bases from V and 4 bases from J; bases unmatched to any gene: 9. The CDR3 reads CASSSSSGRSLTGELFF. CDR3 coding DNA: TGTGCCAGCAGCTCCTCTAGCGGGAGAAGTCTCACCGGGGAGCTGTTTTTT.

The chain carries TRBV6-6 and TRBJ1-3, with 8 nucleotides matching TRBD1. Germline V gene data show CDR1 as MNHNY and CDR2 as SVGAGI (reference sequence). This CDR3 comprises 16 residues. With 4 bases clipped from V and 0 bases from J, the junction kept 5 bases outside the gene matches. The CDR3 sequence is CASSSPTGGSGNTIYF. The DNA for the CDR3 is TGTGCCAGCAGTTCCCCCACAGGGGGCTCTGGAAACACCATATATTTT.

The CDR3 sequence is CASSGGARGPQHF. DNA of the CDR3: TGTGCCAGCAGCGGGGGGGCCAGAGGGCCCCAGCATTTT. V usage is TRBV7-3 and J usage is TRBJ1-5, with D tentatively TRBD1 (6 bases). The CDR3 runs to 13 residues. V shed 5 bases and J shed 9 bases, with 14 bases lying between them. Germline loops: CDR1 SGHTA, CDR2 FQGTGA. Full variable domain (remainder filled in from reference TRBV7-3 and TRBJ1-5): GAGVSQTPSNKVTEKGKYVELRCDPISGHTALYWYRQSLGQGPEFLIYFQGTGAADDSGLPNDRFFAVRPEGSVSTLKIQRTERGDSAVYLCASSGGARGPQHFGDGTRLSIL.

The chain has TRBV7-9 and TRBJ1-2; 9 bases agree with TRBD1. Germline CDR1 and CDR2: SEHNR and FQNEAQ (reference sequence). This CDR3 is built from 15 residues. J lost 4 bases, V lost 3 bases, and 6 bases had no gene match. Written as DNA, the CDR3 is TGTGCCAGCAGCTTGGTGGGACAGGGAGGCTATGGCTACACCTTC. Translation gives CASSLVGQGGYGYTF.

The chain carries TRBV5-4 and TRBJ2-1; tentatively, D is TRBD1 (12 bases). The germline CDR1 and CDR2 sequences are SGHNT and YYREEE (reference sequence). This CDR3 has 20 amino acids. Between the trimmed V and J ends, which lost 4 bases and 6 bases, there was a span of 32 bases. The CDR3 DNA reads TGTGCCAGCAGCCATGGGAGGGACAGGGGGCGACTAGCGGGACCCAATGAGCAGTTCTTC. Its protein is CASSHGRDRGRLAGPNEQFF.

The genes are TRBV28 and TRBJ1-1; D is unclear. This CDR3 has 12 residues. Germline assignment: CDR1 MDHEN and CDR2 SYDVKM. Trimming stripped 5 bases from V and 10 bases from J, with 14 bases between. CDR3 region: CASSPLRRGAFF. CDR3 DNA: TGTGCCAGCAGTCCCCTCAGGCGGGGAGCTTTCTTT. The variable domain in full, completed from reference TRBV28 and TRBJ1-1, reads DVKVTQSSRYLVKRTGEKVFLECVQDMDHENMFWYRQDPGLGLRLIYFSYDVKMKEKGDIPEGYSVSREKKERFSLILESASTNQTSMYLCASSPLRRGAFFGQGTRLTVV.

J is TRBJ2-5 and V is TRBV7-3, with TRBD1 identical over 7 bases. Germline V gene lookup returns CDR1 SGHTA and CDR2 FQGTGA. After removal of 5 bases from V and 1 base from J, the junction contained 4 bases not matched to a gene. CDR3 size: 14 residues. In nucleotides, the CDR3 is TGTGCCAGCAGCCCCGGGACAGCCCAAGAGACCCAGTACTTC. Its translation is CASSPGTAQETQYF.

The rearrangement joins TRBV5-1 to TRBJ2-1, with 11 positions matching TRBD2. This CDR3 is built from 17 residues. Trimming took 3 bases from V and 2 from J; bases not matched to a gene: 7. CDR1 is SGHRS, CDR2 YFSETQ, per germline. In DNA form, the CDR3 reads TGCGCCAGCAGCTCTACCCTAGCGGGGGGCCCCTACAATGAGCAGTTCTTC. As protein: CASSSTLAGGPYNEQFF.

The J gene is TRBJ2-1, the V gene TRBV28; possibly TRBD1 for D (5 bases). The germline V and J ends were trimmed by 8 bases and 6 bases, with 17 bases remaining between them. The germline V gene has CDR1 MDHEN and CDR2 SYDVKM. The length of the CDR3 is 14 residues. CDR3 in DNA: TGTGCCAGCCGAGAAGTTCAGGGTGGCAATGAGCAGTTCTTC. Encoded protein: CASREVQGGNEQFF.

The gene calls are TRBV18 and TRBJ2-2; D possibly corresponds to TRBD2 (6 bases). Trimming cost V 2 bases and J 7 bases, with 17 bases left between them. Looked up from germline, CDR1 is KGHSH and CDR2 is LQKENI. The CDR3 contains 16 residues. The CDR3 region has the DNA TGTGCCAGCTCACCAGCGGGGACCACACGGGGCGGGGAGCTGTTTTTT. Translating it yields CASSPAGTTRGGELFF.

The CDR3 protein is CASSLGQGQNTEAFF. The CDR3 DNA is TGTGCCAGCAGCTTAGGGCAGGGGCAGAACACTGAAGCTTTCTTT. This chain links TRBV11-3 with TRBJ1-1; the D gene is possibly TRBD1 (6 bases). Trimming removed 1 base at V and 1 base at J, with 10 bases between. Germline V gene data show CDR1 as SGHNT and CDR2 as YENEEA. The CDR3 covers 15 residues. Variable domain in full (rest from reference TRBV11-3 and TRBJ1-1): EAGVVQSPRYKIIEKKQPVAFWCNPISGHNTLYWYLQNLGQGPELLIRYENEEAVDDSQLPKDRFSAERLKGVDSTLKIQPAELGDSAVYLCASSLGQGQNTEAFFGQGTRLTVV.

This chain links TRBV6-6 with TRBJ1-6, with D hard to call. Trimming took 3 bases from V and 4 from J, leaving 7 bases between them. The CDR3 consists of 14 residues. From germline, CDR1 is MNHNY and CDR2 SVGAGI (reference sequence). The CDR3 reads CASSYRQYNSPLHF. CDR3 nucleotides: TGTGCCAGCAGTTATCGTCAGTATAATTCACCCCTCCACTTT.

CDR3 nucleotides: TGCGCCAGCAGCTCACCTACAGGGGGGGTGGAGACCCAGTACTTC. It yields the protein CASSSPTGGVETQYF. The V call is TRBV5-1, the J call TRBJ2-5; perhaps TRBD1 as D (8 bases). Germline loops: CDR1 SGHRS, CDR2 YFSETQ. Trimming cost V 3 bases and J 5 bases, with 17 bases left between them. The CDR3 runs 15 residues.

The rearrangement uses TRBV3-1 (or the pseudogene TRBV3-2) and TRBJ2-1, with 9 bases lining up with TRBD1. Germline assignment: CDR1 LGHDT and CDR2 YNNKEL (reference sequence). J lost 6 bases, V lost 1 base, and 13 bases had no gene match. The CDR3 has 18 amino acids. In DNA, the CDR3 is TGTGCCAGCAGCCAAGTACCAAAGTCGCCGGGACAGGGCAATGAGCAGTTCTTC. Translation gives CASSQVPKSPGQGNEQFF.

The V and J genes are TRBV11-3 and TRBJ2-7; D is unclear. V shed 5 bases and J shed 1 base, with 9 bases lying between them. The CDR3 contains 13 residues. Looked up from germline, CDR1 is SGHNT and CDR2 is YENEEA. CDR3 sequence reads: CASSRGLSYEQYF. The CDR3 nucleotides read TGTGCCAGCAGCCGAGGCTTATCCTACGAGCAGTACTTC.

The genes are TRBV9 and TRBJ2-3, with a weak D call TRBD2 (6 bases). The CDR3 totals 15 residues. Germline V gene lookup returns CDR1 SGDLS and CDR2 YYNGEE. V gave up 4 bases and J gave up 7 bases, with 19 bases separating them. CDR3 residues: CASSRIAGPSYTQYF. DNA for the CDR3: TGTGCCAGCAGCCGGATTGCGGGACCCAGCTATACGCAGTATTTT.

The genes are TRBV10-3 and TRBJ2-7, with 9 bases aligning to TRBD2. The J segment lost 0 bases and the V segment lost 8 bases, leaving 8 bases of the junction unmatched. CDR3 size: 15 residues. Germline V gene lookup returns CDR1 ENHRY and CDR2 SYGVKD. Written as DNA, the CDR3 is TGTGCCATCGGACTAGCGAGAACATCCTCCTACGAGCAGTACTTC. It translates to CAIGLARTSSYEQYF.

The CDR3 sequence is CASSSRALGADTQYF. For the CDR3, the DNA is TGTGCCAGTAGTAGCCGGGCTTTAGGGGCAGATACGCAGTATTTT. This chain joins TRBV19 and TRBJ2-3, with TRBD1 as a possible D gene (5 bases). This CDR3 comprises 15 residues. V lost 4 bases and J lost 4, with 15 bases in between. The germline V gene has CDR1 LNHDA and CDR2 SQIVND (reference sequence).

The V call is TRBV7-3, the J call TRBJ2-1; D is unclear. V was trimmed by 1 base and J by 8 bases, leaving 9 bases between them. The CDR3 is made up of 13 amino acids. Germline loops: CDR1 SGHTA, CDR2 FQGTGA. The CDR3 spells CASSLNSNDEQFF. The CDR3 DNA sequence: TGTGCCAGCAGCTTAAACTCGAACGATGAGCAGTTCTTC.

This clone was detected only once. This chain connects TRBV7-2 to TRBJ2-7; 7 nucleotides match TRBD1. V lost 5 bases to trimming and J lost 7 bases; unmatched junction nucleotides: 8. CDR1 SGHTA and CDR2 FQGNSA come from the germline V gene. The CDR3 is 13 residues long. The CDR3 here is CASSGPQGLEQYF. In DNA, the CDR3 is TGTGCCAGCAGCGGCCCACAGGGGTTGGAGCAGTACTTC.

This clone appeared once. The V call is TRBV6-1, the J call TRBJ1-1; possibly TRBD1 for D (5 bases). Germline CDR1 is MNHNS and CDR2 is SASEGT. The CDR3 is 14 residues long. The V end was cut by 2 bases, the J end by 4 bases, with 11 bases between. CDR3 in amino acids: CASSENGGTTEAFF. The CDR3 nucleotides read TGTGCCAGCAGTGAAAACGGCGGGACCACTGAAGCTTTCTTT.

The V gene is TRBV28, the J gene TRBJ2-1; 8 positions agree with TRBD2. The CDR3 contains 15 residues. The J segment lost 0 bases and the V segment lost 7 bases, leaving 5 bases of the junction unmatched. Germline values: CDR1 MDHEN, CDR2 SYDVKM. CDR3 DNA: TGTGCCAGCAATCAAGCGGGGGACTCCTACAATGAGCAGTTCTTC. Protein product: CASNQAGDSYNEQFF.

The chain recombines TRBV28 with TRBJ1-2; TRBD1 matches at 10 bases. The CDR3 contains 16 residues. Germline V gene sequence: CDR1 MDHEN, CDR2 SYDVKM. J was trimmed by 2 bases and V by 6 bases; bases with no gene match: 9. CDR3 coding DNA: TGTGCCAGCAGGCCACCTGGGGGACAGGGGAACTATGGCTACACCTTC. Translating gives CASRPPGGQGNYGYTF.

Notes on this clone: Relative to the germline gene, one junction end is altered; a read error may explain this. V and J are TRBV4-1 and TRBJ1-2; TRBD1 is a possible D gene (5 bases). Germline CDR1 is MGHRA and CDR2 is YSYEKL. The CDR3 extends over 16 amino acids. CDR3 sequence: CASSPQGRVPSYDYTF. The CDR3 DNA sequence: TGCGCCAGCAGCCCCCAGGGCAGGGTCCCCTCCTATGACTACACCTTC.

The rearrangement uses TRBV20-1 and TRBJ2-7; 7 bases match TRBD1. Germline V gene lookup returns CDR1 DFQATT and CDR2 SNEGSKA (reference sequence). The V and J ends lost 3 bases and 5 bases, in that order; junction bases with no gene match: 7. CDR3 length: 13 amino acids. The DNA for the CDR3 is TGCAGTGCTAGTCGGACAGGACGAGACGAGCAGTACTTC. As protein: CSASRTGRDEQYF.

CDR3 residues: CASSLDRGLSYEQYF. The CDR3 DNA sequence: TGTGCCAGCAGCTTGGATCGGGGTCTCTCCTACGAGCAGTACTTC. The chain has TRBV5-5 and TRBJ2-7; D is perhaps TRBD2 (5 bases). This CDR3 contains 15 residues. Trimming removed 0 bases at V and 0 bases at J, with 10 bases between. Germline assignment: CDR1 SGHKS and CDR2 YYEKEE (reference sequence).

This clone was seen only once. The genes are TRBV20-1 and TRBJ1-2, with D unresolved. Germline-derived CDR1 and CDR2 are DFQATT and SNEGSKA (reference sequence). This CDR3 comprises 11 residues. V dropped 8 bases and J dropped 3 bases, with 10 bases sitting between them. The chain's CDR3 is CSSSVDYGYTF. The DNA of the CDR3 is TGCAGTAGCTCCGTGGACTATGGCTACACCTTC.

The rearrangement links TRBV2 to TRBJ2-2, with TRBD2 as a possible D gene (6 bases). The CDR3 extends over 15 amino acids. V lost 4 bases to trimming and J lost 3 bases, with 12 bases between them. Germline-derived CDR1 and CDR2 are SNHLY and FYNNEI. CDR3 nucleotide sequence: TGTGCCAGCAGTGCTGACGGGAGAGACACCGGGGAGCTGTTTTTT. As protein: CASSADGRDTGELFF. The whole variable domain, filled in from reference TRBV2 and TRBJ2-2, reads EPEVTQTPSHQVTQMGQEVILRCVPISNHLYFYWYRQILGQKVEFLVSFYNNEISEKSEIFDDQFSVERPDGSNFTLKIRSTKLEDSAMYFCASSADGRDTGELFFGEGSRLTVL.